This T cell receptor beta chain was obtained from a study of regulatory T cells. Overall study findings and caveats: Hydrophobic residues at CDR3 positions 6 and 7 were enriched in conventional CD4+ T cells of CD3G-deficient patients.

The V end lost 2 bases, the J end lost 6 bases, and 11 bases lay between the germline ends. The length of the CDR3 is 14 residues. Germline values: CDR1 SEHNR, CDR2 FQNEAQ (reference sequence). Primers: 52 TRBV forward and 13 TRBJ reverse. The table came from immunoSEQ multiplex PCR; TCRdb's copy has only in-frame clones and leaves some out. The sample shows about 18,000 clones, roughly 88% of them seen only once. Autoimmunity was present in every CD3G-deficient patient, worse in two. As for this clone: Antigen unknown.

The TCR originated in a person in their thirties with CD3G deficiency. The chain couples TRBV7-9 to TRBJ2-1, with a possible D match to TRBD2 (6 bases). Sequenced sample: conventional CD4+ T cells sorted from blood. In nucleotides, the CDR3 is TGTGCCAGCAGCTTAAGCCAGGGAGGCAATGAGCAGTTCTTC. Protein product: CASSLSQGGNEQFF.